This T cell receptor beta chain was retrieved from a study of blood T cells in healthy people across ages (dated by TCRdb to the mid-2010s). Background for the entire study: In model experiments, template switching captured roughly one uniquely barcoded TCR beta cDNA molecule for every two T cells. The study measured age-related changes in TCR beta repertoire diversity using deep sequencing normalized with unique cDNA molecular identifiers. The donors were divided into four age groups: young (average roughly 17 years), middle-aged (approximately 39), aged (approximately 59) and long-lived (82). Donors of different ages were randomly distributed across sequencing lanes to avoid experimental bias. The study analyzed two additional independent replicas of 1 million unique cDNA reads from the same blood draw for two donors, one aged 18 to 30 and one aged 80 or older. Paper-wide results and their limitations: Observed TCR beta diversity correlated strongly with the percentage of naive T cells measured by flow cytometry. Total diversity estimates from one million sequenced T cells were considered lower bounds and underestimates. Because the CMV infection status of the donors was unknown, age-related changes in expanded clonotypes may potentially have been confounded. Bulk unsorted PBMC profiling prevented conclusive comparison of naive and antigen-experienced compartments. Compared with the aged group, more naive CD4+ T cells, fewer expanded clones and increased TCR diversity were shown by the long-lived group, suggesting age selection. As age increased, observed TCR beta diversity per million T cells dropped in a roughly linear way, and a significant reduction was already evident by age around 41.

Library preparation was by 5' RACE. A second 7 to 11 cycle PCR used a sample-barcoded 5' primer and a J-beta primer mix. A template-switch 5' adaptor carrying 12 random nucleotides introduced a unique molecular identifier onto each TCR beta cDNA molecule. At least 2.5 million CDR3-containing paired-end reads were obtained from each sample. First-strand cDNA was synthesized from all RNA with the Mint cDNA synthesis kit, primed by a TRBC-specific oligonucleotide. Following uracil-DNA glycosylase treatment, all cDNA underwent a first 18-cycle PCR with the universal primers M1SS and BC2_uni_R. Per the source publication's procedure: Each sample was normalized by randomly selecting 1 million high-quality reads, each carrying a distinct molecular identifier. Reads with shared molecular identifiers were discarded instead of being binned into consensus sequences. CDR3 identification, clonotype clustering and error correction used MiTCR with a Q25 quality threshold and the strictest error-elimination algorithm. A nonparametric unseen species model with Euler transformation was used to estimate a lower bound on total TCR beta diversity. TCRdb reran the public reads through fastp at Q25 and MiXCR, keeping productive beta chains. Every entry covers one CDR3 protein and lists the most common genes and DNA from its rows. The V and J calls and clone size are TCRdb's, not the authors'. This sample comprises 1.5 million to 2 million distinct CDR3 sequences, more than 35% of them detected only once. In total, the top ten clones hold 23% of the sample.

The 39 donors, aged 6 to 90 years, were systemically healthy Caucasian individuals from Russia. Each donor gave 8 to 10 milliliters of peripheral blood, drawn into EDTA-treated Vacutainer tubes. Ficoll-Paque density-gradient centrifugation was used to isolate PBMCs, with at least 7 million obtained per sample. Trizol reagent was used to extract total RNA from PBMCs, with at least 6 micrograms per sample. The percentages of naive CD45RAhigh/CD27high T cells were determined by flow cytometry on a PBMC aliquot from every donor. With regard to this clonotype: This clone's antigen is unknown. No base-level quality is on record; no much larger clone is a single base apart.

As encoded in the germline V gene, CDR1 is MNHEY while CDR2 is SVGAGI. The V end gives up 4 bases and the J end 4 bases, leaving 19 bases in the junction not matched to a gene. The CDR3, from cysteine to phenylalanine, totals 19 residues. The kept DNA is CDR3 alone, 57 bases in frame from the first base. The specimen was blood. The chain uses TRBV6-5 and TRBJ1-1, with 9 bases aligning to TRBD1. The source is a human donor in good health. The CDR3 protein sequence reads: CASSFPTIVQGAAGTEAFF. The sequenced DNA is TGTGCCAGCAGTTTCCCGACTATAGTACAGGGGGCCGCGGGCACTGAAGCTTTCTTT.